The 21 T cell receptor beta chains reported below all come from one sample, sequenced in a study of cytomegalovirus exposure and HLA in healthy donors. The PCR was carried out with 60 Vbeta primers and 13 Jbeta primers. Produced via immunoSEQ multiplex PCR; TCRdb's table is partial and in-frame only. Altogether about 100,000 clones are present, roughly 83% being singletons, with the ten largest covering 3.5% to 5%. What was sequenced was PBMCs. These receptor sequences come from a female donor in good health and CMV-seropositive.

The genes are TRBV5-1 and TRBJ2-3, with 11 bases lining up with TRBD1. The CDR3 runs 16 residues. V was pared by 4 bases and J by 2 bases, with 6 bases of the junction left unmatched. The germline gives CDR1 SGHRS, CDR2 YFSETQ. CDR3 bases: TGCGCCAGCAGCAGCGGACAGGGGGCTGACACAGATACGCAGTATTTT. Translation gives CASSSGQGADTDTQYF.

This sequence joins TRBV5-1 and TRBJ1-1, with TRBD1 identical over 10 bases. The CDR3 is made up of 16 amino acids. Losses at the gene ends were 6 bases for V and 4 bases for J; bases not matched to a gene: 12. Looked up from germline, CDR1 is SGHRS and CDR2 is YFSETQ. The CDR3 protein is CASKGTGVPLATEAFF. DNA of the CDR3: TGCGCCAGCAAAGGGACAGGGGTTCCGTTGGCCACTGAAGCTTTCTTT. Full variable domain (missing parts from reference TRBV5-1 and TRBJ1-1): KAGVTQTPRYLIKTRGQQVTLSCSPISGHRSVSWYQQTPGQGLQFLFEYFSETQRNKGNFPGRFSGRQFSNSRSEMNVSTLELGDSALYLCASKGTGVPLATEAFFGQGTRLTVV.

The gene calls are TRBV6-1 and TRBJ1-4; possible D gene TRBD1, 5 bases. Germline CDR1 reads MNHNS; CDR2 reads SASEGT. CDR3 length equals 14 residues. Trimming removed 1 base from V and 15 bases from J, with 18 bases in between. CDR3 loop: CASSEGTTLGRMFF. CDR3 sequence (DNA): TGTGCCAGCAGTGAAGGGACAACCCTCGGAAGAATGTTTTTT.

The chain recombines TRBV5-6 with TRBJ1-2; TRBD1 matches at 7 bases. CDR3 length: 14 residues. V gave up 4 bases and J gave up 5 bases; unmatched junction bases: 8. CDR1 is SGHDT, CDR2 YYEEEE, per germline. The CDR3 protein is CASSRGQAPYGYTF. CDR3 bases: TGTGCCAGCAGCCGCGGACAGGCACCATATGGCTACACCTTC.

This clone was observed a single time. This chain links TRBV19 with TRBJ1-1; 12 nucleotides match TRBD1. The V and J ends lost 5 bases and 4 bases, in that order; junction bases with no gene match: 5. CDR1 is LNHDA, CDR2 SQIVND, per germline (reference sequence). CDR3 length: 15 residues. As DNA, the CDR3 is TGTGCCAGTAGTGGGGACAGGGGGCTGAGCACTGAAGCTTTCTTT. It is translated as CASSGDRGLSTEAFF.

CDR3 DNA: TGTGCCAGCAGCCTGACAGGTCCGAACACTGAAGCTTTCTTT. Residues: CASSLTGPNTEAFF. The chain is built from TRBV5-6 and TRBJ1-1; tentatively, D is TRBD1 (6 bases). V was cut by 4 bases and J by 1 base, with 11 bases left in between. This CDR3 contains 14 residues. CDR1 and CDR2 (germline): SGHDT, YYEEEE.

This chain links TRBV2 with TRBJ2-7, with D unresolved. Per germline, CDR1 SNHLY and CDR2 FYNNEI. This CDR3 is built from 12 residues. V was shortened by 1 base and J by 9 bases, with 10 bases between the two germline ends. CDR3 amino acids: CASSEGPAAQYF. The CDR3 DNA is TGTGCCAGCAGTGAAGGGCCGGCGGCGCAGTACTTC.

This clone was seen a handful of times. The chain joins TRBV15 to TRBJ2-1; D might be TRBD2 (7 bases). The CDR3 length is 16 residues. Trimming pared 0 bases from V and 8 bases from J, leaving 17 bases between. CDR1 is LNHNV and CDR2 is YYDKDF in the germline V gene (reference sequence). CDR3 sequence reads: CATSRDRGGGSDEQFF. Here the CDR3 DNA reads TGTGCCACCAGCAGAGACCGGGGCGGGGGCTCCGATGAGCAGTTCTTC.

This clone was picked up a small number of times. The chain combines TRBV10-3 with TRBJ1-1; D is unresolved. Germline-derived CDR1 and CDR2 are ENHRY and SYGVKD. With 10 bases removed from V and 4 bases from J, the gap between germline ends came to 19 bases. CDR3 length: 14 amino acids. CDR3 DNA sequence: TGTGCCAGCAGCCCAATCCAGGAGGTCACTGAAGCTTTCTTT. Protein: CASSPIQEVTEAFF.

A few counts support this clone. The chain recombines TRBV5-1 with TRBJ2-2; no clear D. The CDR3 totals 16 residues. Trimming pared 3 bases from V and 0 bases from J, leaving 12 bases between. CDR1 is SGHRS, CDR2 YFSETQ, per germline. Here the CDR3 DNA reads TGCGCCAGCAGCTCGACTGGCCCAGCGAACACCGGGGAGCTGTTTTTT. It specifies CASSSTGPANTGELFF.

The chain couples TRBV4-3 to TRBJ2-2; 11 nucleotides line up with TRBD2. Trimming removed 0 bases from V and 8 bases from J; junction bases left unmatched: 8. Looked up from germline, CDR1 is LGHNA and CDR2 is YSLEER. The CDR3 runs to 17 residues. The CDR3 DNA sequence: TGCGCCAGCAGCCAAGATCTTGGGCTAGCGGGGGGTGGGGAGCTGTTTTTT. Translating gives CASSQDLGLAGGGELFF.

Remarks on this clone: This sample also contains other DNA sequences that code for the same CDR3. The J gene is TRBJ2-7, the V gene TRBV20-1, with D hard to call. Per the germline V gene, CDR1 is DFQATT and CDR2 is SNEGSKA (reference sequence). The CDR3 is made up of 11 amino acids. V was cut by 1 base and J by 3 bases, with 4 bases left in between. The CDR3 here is CSARGGYEQYF. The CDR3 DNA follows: TGCAGTGCTAGAGGAGGCTACGAGCAGTACTTC.

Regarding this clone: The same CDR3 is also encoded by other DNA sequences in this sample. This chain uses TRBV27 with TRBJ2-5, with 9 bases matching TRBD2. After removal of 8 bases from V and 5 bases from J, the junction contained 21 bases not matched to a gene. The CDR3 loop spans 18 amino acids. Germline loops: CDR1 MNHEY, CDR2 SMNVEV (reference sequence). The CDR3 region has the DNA TGTGCCAGCCGCCCCTCCCTAGCGGGGCCCCTCAAAGGGGAGACCCAGTACTTC. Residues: CASRPSLAGPLKGETQYF.

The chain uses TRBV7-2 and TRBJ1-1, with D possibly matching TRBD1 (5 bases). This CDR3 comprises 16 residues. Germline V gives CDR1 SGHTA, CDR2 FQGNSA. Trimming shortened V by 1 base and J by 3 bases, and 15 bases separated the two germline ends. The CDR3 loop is CASSLGQGLRHTEAFF. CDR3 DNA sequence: TGTGCCAGCAGCTTAGGGCAGGGATTAAGGCACACTGAAGCTTTCTTT.

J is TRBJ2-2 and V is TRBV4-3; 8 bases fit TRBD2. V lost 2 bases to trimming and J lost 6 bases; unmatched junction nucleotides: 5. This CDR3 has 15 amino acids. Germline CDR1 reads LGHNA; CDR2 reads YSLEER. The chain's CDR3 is CASSQRTGGPGELFF. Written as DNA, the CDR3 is TGCGCCAGCAGCCAACGCACGGGGGGGCCCGGGGAGCTGTTTTTT.

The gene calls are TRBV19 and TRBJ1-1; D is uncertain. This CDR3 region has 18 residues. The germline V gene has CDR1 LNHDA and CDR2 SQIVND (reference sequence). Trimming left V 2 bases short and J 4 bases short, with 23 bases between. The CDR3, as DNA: TGTGCCAGTAGTATAATGGTGGCAGTTGTCGGGGAGGCCACTGAAGCTTTCTTT. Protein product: CASSIMVAVVGEATEAFF.

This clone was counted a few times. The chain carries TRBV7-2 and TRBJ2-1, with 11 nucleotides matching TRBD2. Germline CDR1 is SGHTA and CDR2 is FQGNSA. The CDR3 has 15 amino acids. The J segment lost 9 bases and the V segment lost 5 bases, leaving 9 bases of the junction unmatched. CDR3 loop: CASSAVLAGAPEQFF. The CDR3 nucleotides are TGTGCCAGCAGCGCCGTACTAGCGGGAGCGCCTGAGCAGTTCTTC.

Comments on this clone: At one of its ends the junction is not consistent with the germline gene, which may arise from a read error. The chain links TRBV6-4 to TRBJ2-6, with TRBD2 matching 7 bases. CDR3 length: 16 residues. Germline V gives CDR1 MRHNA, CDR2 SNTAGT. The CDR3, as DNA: TGTGCCAGCAGTGAGGGGGGGAGCTCTGGGGCCAACGGCCTGACTTTC. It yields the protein CASSEGGSSGANGLTF.

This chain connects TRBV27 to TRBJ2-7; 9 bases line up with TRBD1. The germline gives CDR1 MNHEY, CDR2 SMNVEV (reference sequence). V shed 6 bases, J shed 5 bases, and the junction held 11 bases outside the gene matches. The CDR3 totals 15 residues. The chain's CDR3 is CASRLSGTGLDEQYF. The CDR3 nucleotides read TGTGCCAGCAGACTATCCGGGACAGGGTTAGACGAGCAGTACTTC.

This chain's CDR3 is CASTPGSGANVLTF. The CDR3 nucleotides are TGTGCCAGCACCCCAGGGTCTGGGGCCAACGTCCTGACTTTC. V usage is TRBV2 and J usage is TRBJ2-6; TRBD1 might be the D (5 bases). CDR3 length equals 14 residues. The V end was cut by 7 bases, the J end by 1 base, with 8 bases between. The germline V gene encodes CDR1 SNHLY and CDR2 FYNNEI.

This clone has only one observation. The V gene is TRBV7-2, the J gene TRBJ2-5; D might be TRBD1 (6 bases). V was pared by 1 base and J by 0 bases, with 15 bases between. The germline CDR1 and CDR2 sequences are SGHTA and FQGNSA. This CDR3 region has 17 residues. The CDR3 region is CASSLGPGHQYQETQYF. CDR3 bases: TGTGCCAGCAGCTTAGGGCCGGGACATCAGTACCAAGAGACCCAGTACTTC.